Below are 17 T cell receptor beta chains sequenced from a single sample in a study of shared clonotypes between healthy human individuals. Generated by immunoSEQ multiplex PCR, the TCRdb table keeps only in-frame clones and is missing some. The sample includes about 2 million clones, around 95% of them seen just once. What was sequenced was naive CD4+ T cells sorted from blood. Subset denoted: CD45RA+ positively selected. The receptors come from a man between 18 and 35 years old in good health.

The chain is built from TRBV30 and TRBJ1-5, with TRBD1 matching 9 bases. J gave up 7 bases and V 3 bases, and 4 bases lay outside the gene matches. Germline V gene data show CDR1 as GTSNPN and CDR2 as SVGIG (reference sequence). The CDR3 consists of 13 residues. The chain's CDR3 is CAWSGQGYQPQHF. CDR3 in DNA: TGTGCCTGGAGCGGACAGGGGTACCAGCCCCAGCATTTT.

The gene calls are TRBV5-4 and TRBJ2-1, with D possibly being TRBD1 (8 bases). Per the germline V gene, CDR1 is SGHNT and CDR2 is YYREEE (reference sequence). The CDR3 extends over 15 amino acids. Between the trimmed V and J ends, which lost 4 bases and 6 bases, there was a span of 17 bases. CDR3 amino acids: CASSTGGAGVNEQFF. CDR3 DNA: TGTGCCAGCAGCACAGGGGGGGCCGGGGTCAATGAGCAGTTCTTC.

The CDR3 here is CASSAMDGMNTEAFF. The CDR3, as DNA: TGTGCCAGCAGCGCCATGGACGGGATGAACACTGAAGCTTTCTTT. The J gene is TRBJ1-1, the V gene TRBV7-9; D unresolved. The CDR3 contains 15 residues. V lost 5 bases and J lost 0, with 13 bases in between. CDR1 and CDR2 (germline): SEHNR, FQNEAQ (reference sequence).

This sequence joins TRBV28 and TRBJ2-7, with a weak D call TRBD1 (5 bases). Germline CDR1 is MDHEN and CDR2 is SYDVKM. This CDR3 is 15 amino acids long. V was cut by 4 bases and J by 1 base, with 14 bases left in between. Written as DNA, the CDR3 is TGTGCCAGCAGTTCCAAGGCGACAGATTCCTACGAGCAGTACTTC. Protein: CASSSKATDSYEQYF.

The J gene is TRBJ1-5, the V gene TRBV2, with 7 nucleotides matching TRBD1. CDR1 is SNHLY and CDR2 is FYNNEI in the germline V gene. J lost 7 bases, V lost 7 bases, and 7 bases had no gene match. The CDR3 contains 13 residues. The CDR3 is CASNRGPGQPQHF. The DNA of the CDR3 is TGTGCCAGCAACAGGGGCCCGGGGCAGCCCCAGCATTTT.

The chain has TRBV18 and TRBJ2-2, with D possibly TRBD1 on 6 matching bases. Germline values: CDR1 KGHSH, CDR2 LQKENI. The CDR3 sequence is 16 residues long. Trimming pared 3 bases from V and 4 bases from J, leaving 15 bases between. The CDR3 sequence: CASSPTQQGFTGELFF. The CDR3 nucleotides read TGTGCCAGCTCACCTACCCAACAGGGATTCACCGGGGAGCTGTTTTTT.

J is TRBJ2-1 and V is TRBV5-1, with D perhaps matching TRBD1 (6 bases). Germline V CDR1 and CDR2: SGHRS, YFSETQ. The length of the CDR3 is 14 residues. V was cut by 0 bases and J by 8 bases, with 12 bases left in between. CDR3 nucleotide sequence: TGCGCCAGCAGCTTGGAAGGCAGGGGAGATGAGCAGTTCTTC. It encodes CASSLEGRGDEQFF.

A word on this clone: Other DNA sequences in the sample encode the same CDR3. The chain uses TRBV29-1 and TRBJ1-5; D gene ambiguous. V shed 4 bases and J shed 0 bases, with 4 bases lying between them. Germline V gives CDR1 SQVTM, CDR2 ANQGSEA. The CDR3 spans 12 residues. CDR3: CSVGYSNQPQHF. CDR3 DNA: TGCAGCGTTGGGTATAGCAATCAGCCCCAGCATTTT.

The CDR3: CASCRILSDTQYF. CDR3 bases: TGTGCCAGCTGCAGGATTCTGTCAGATACGCAGTATTTT. The chain combines TRBV2 with TRBJ2-3; D gene ambiguous. Germline CDR1 and CDR2: SNHLY and FYNNEI. V was shortened by 8 bases and J by 4 bases, with 13 bases between the two germline ends. This CDR3 contains 13 residues.

In regard to this clone: The junction departs from germline at one end; a sequencing error may be responsible. The V gene is TRBV7-7, the J gene TRBJ2-2; D is unclear. The CDR3 runs 15 residues. Germline V CDR1 and CDR2: SSHAT, FNYEAQ (reference sequence). CDR3 amino acids: CASSFAVGNTGELFF. Written as DNA, the CDR3 is TGTGCTAGCAGCTTCGCGGTGGGGAACACCGGGGAGCTGTTTTTT.

The chain links TRBV2 to TRBJ2-3; D possibly matches TRBD1 or TRBD2 (7 bases each). The V gene lost 4 bases and the J gene lost 4 bases, with 12 bases spanning the gap. Germline CDR1 reads SNHLY; CDR2 reads FYNNEI. CDR3 size: 14 residues. CDR3 in amino acids: CASSAGGGADTQYF. The CDR3 DNA follows: TGTGCCAGCAGTGCAGGGGGGGGAGCAGATACGCAGTATTTT.

This chain connects TRBV18 to TRBJ2-1; either TRBD1 or TRBD2 may supply D (5 bases each). The CDR3 spans 17 residues. CDR1 KGHSH and CDR2 LQKENI come from the germline V gene. The germline V and J ends were trimmed by 5 bases and 4 bases, with 21 bases remaining between them. The CDR3 DNA reads as TGTGCCAGCTCAGCCCCTCCTGGGACGAGAGAGTACAATGAGCAGTTCTTC. This translates into CASSAPPGTREYNEQFF.

CDR3 coding DNA: TGTGCCAGCAGTTTATCGATCTCCCAGGGGGTGAACACTGAAGCTTTCTTT. It yields the protein CASSLSISQGVNTEAFF. The V call is TRBV28, the J call TRBJ1-1, with TRBD1 matching over 7 bases. The CDR3 is 17 amino acids. V was pared by 1 base and J by 0 bases, with 8 bases of the junction left unmatched. In germline, CDR1 is MDHEN, CDR2 SYDVKM.

The genes are TRBV6-6 and TRBJ2-1; 7 nucleotides line up with TRBD2. The length of the CDR3 is 13 residues. V was pared by 7 bases and J by 4 bases, with 4 bases of the junction left unmatched. Germline V gives CDR1 MNHNY, CDR2 SVGAGI (reference sequence). CDR3 protein: CASTDGGYNEQFF. DNA of the CDR3: TGTGCCAGCACCGACGGGGGGTACAATGAGCAGTTCTTC.

This chain links TRBV7-2 with TRBJ2-3, with D maybe TRBD2 (6 bases). The V and J ends lost 0 bases and 5 bases respectively, with 15 bases between them. Germline V gene lookup returns CDR1 SGHTA and CDR2 FQGNSA. This CDR3 is 16 amino acids long. The CDR3 nucleotides are TGTGCCAGCAGCTTAGCGCAGGCTAGCGTTCAAGATACGCAGTATTTT. This encodes CASSLAQASVQDTQYF.

The gene calls are TRBV28 and TRBJ2-2; 9 nucleotides line up with TRBD1. This CDR3 has 13 amino acids. Germline V gene lookup returns CDR1 MDHEN and CDR2 SYDVKM. V shed 6 bases and J 8 bases; nucleotides not matched to a gene: 4. CDR3 in amino acids: CASRTQGAGELFF. Written as DNA, the CDR3 is TGTGCCAGCAGGACACAGGGGGCTGGGGAGCTGTTTTTT.

The chain joins TRBV7-3 to TRBJ2-4; D uncertain. Between the trimmed V and J ends, which lost 5 bases and 1 base, there was a span of 15 bases. Germline CDR1 is SGHTA and CDR2 is FQGTGA. This CDR3 is built from 16 residues. Here the CDR3 reads CASSPNGLGAKNIQYF. The CDR3 coding sequence is TGTGCCAGCAGCCCGAACGGCCTAGGGGCCAAAAACATTCAGTACTTC.